These 7 T cell receptor beta chains were all obtained from the same sample, sequenced in a study of identical twins. TCRdb redid the calling of the 5' RACE reads with MiXCR, one entry per CDR3 protein. The table records under 250,000 distinct CDR3 sequences, 6% to 8% of them present only once. The same sample was also used in a study of yellow fever vaccine responses in identical twins.

The sample taken for sequencing was CD8+ T cells sorted from blood. The receptors were gathered from a young woman in good health.

The chain combines TRBV6-5 with TRBJ2-4, with a weak D call TRBD2 (6 bases). Trimming pared 5 bases from V and 0 bases from J, leaving 14 bases between. Germline CDR1 and CDR2: MNHEY and SVGAGI. The CDR3 contains 16 residues. CDR3 sequence (DNA): TGTGCCAGCAGTAACCTAGCGATTCTAGCCAAAAACATTCAGTACTTC. It encodes CASSNLAILAKNIQYF.

This clonotype has just a few counts. The chain joins TRBV4-2 to TRBJ2-3; TRBD2 agrees at 9 bases. Germline assignment: CDR1 LGHNA and CDR2 YNFKEQ. The ends lost 4 bases at V and 5 bases at J; junction bases unmatched: 19. CDR3 length: 19 amino acids. The CDR3 sequence: CASSPTAGGISFLGDTQYF. For the CDR3, the DNA is TGTGCCAGCAGCCCAACAGCGGGGGGAATCTCGTTTCTCGGAGATACGCAGTATTTT.

The V and J genes are TRBV20-1 and TRBJ2-2, with D maybe TRBD2 (5 bases). The CDR3 runs to 15 residues. Germline CDR1 DFQATT, CDR2 SNEGSKA (reference sequence). V lost 3 bases and J lost 0, with 11 bases in between. The CDR3 DNA is TGCAGTGCTAGCGGAGGCAGGTCGAACACCGGGGAGCTGTTTTTT. Amino acids: CSASGGRSNTGELFF.

This chain uses TRBV12-3 or TRBV12-4 with TRBJ2-4; D could derive from TRBD1 or TRBD2 (7 bases each). Trimming stripped 4 bases from V and 14 bases from J, with 12 bases between. This CDR3 spans 11 amino acids. The CDR3 loop reads CASSSGGAEYF. The DNA for the CDR3 is TGTGCCAGCAGTTCAGGGGGGGCGGAGTACTTC.

The chain is built from TRBV13 and TRBJ1-4; unclear D gene. V was pared by 3 bases and J by 2 bases, with 16 bases between. The CDR3 is made up of 17 amino acids. The V gene's germline CDR1 is PRHDT and CDR2 FYEKMQ (reference sequence). The CDR3 region has the DNA TGTGCCAGCAGCTTTTCCCTGGTCCCTTCCACTAATGAAAAACTGTTTTTT. It is translated as CASSFSLVPSTNEKLFF.

In this sample, this clonotype turned up a few times. The rearrangement links TRBV7-9 to TRBJ2-2; no clear D. Per germline, CDR1 SEHNR and CDR2 FQNEAQ (reference sequence). Trimming pared 1 base from V and 8 bases from J, leaving 5 bases between. CDR3 length equals 12 residues. The CDR3 DNA sequence: TGTGCCAGCAGCTTAGACCTGGGGGAGCTGTTTTTT. Amino acid sequence: CASSLDLGELFF.

This clonotype was counted ten times or more. V gene TRBV5-4 combines with J gene TRBJ2-4; D is tentatively TRBD1 or TRBD2 (6 bases each). From germline, CDR1 is SGHNT and CDR2 YYREEE (reference sequence). V lost 0 bases and J lost 8, with 15 bases in between. This CDR3 is 15 amino acids long. The CDR3 region has the DNA TGTGCCAGCAGCTTGGCGGGAGAGGGGGAGGACATTCAGTACTTC. Protein product: CASSLAGEGEDIQYF.